Given below is one T cell receptor beta chain in context. Its antigen target is currently unknown. Base qualities are not at hand, and no much larger clone is one base apart. Participants in the prospective study were aged about 18 to 90 years, lived in 20 to 30 United States geographic areas, and enrolled through a virtual design. Cohort assignment in the prospective study relied on participant-reported clinical history from a screening survey and a study questionnaire. ImmuneRACE Cohort 3 recovered participants were defined by two consecutive negative NP/OP PCR tests, healthcare professional clearance, or symptom resolution. Mobile phlebotomists in the prospective study collected whole blood, serum and a nasopharyngeal or oropharyngeal swab from every participant. Prospective study participants could optionally give additional blood draws and questionnaires over an approximately 2-month period. Prospective study blood samples were shipped either frozen or at room temperature before DNA extraction.

The data derive from a study of blood T cell repertoires in COVID-19 (dated by TCRdb to 2020 to 2021). About the study as a whole: The collaborator samples originated in the United States, Italy and Spain and spanned the acute and convalescent phases of COVID-19. The material from the prospective study consisted of cDNA or gDNA derived from T cells, B-cell-depleted T cells, or PBMCs. The dataset comprised deeply sampled blood TCRbeta repertoires from subjects exposed to, actively infected with, or recovered from COVID-19. The repertoires were made available in a free public database intended to serve as a resource for research on the immune response to SARS-CoV-2. The samples were drawn from two sources: the first 160 participants of the ongoing ImmuneRACE study, and 950 to 1,500 subjects contributed by 6 global collaborators. Sample metadata almost always included a de-identified subject ID, COVID-19 status, age in years and sex. Where available, HLA class I and class II types were obtained from metadata supplied by the sample provider rather than from assay-based typing. The full study reports these points: How much clinical and demographic metadata was included differed by source and by participant, and the metadata was provided uncurated.

TCRbeta CDR3 regions were amplified from genomic DNA by means of the immunoSEQ Assay, a bias-controlled multiplex PCR. From the authors' description of their analysis: Within the assay, amplification of reference gene primers was used to estimate how many nucleated cells each sample contained. Sequence reads were collapsed and filtered to measure the absolute abundance of every unique TCRbeta CDR3 rearrangement. For each sample, productive Simpson clonality was calculated as the square root of Simpson's diversity index over productive rearrangements. This immuneACCESS table, as held by TCRdb, lists in-frame sequences with V and J called but not all clones. Of the missing ones, under half trace to an unresolved V gene in checked studies; the others have no known cause. Clonal size and the V and J genes are those of that table, whereas D and trimming came from the DNA. For this sample the table gives approximately 230,000 clones, of which around 88% were detected only once. Roughly 4% of the sample is taken by the ten largest.

The cysteine opens and the phenylalanine closes a CDR3 of 16 amino acids. Of all the DNA, just the CDR3 is kept, 48 bases in frame from base 1. The germline V gene yields SGDLS for CDR1 and YYNGEE for CDR2. Ends trimmed: V by 2 bases, J by 8 bases; bases unmatched to a gene: 10. The chain employs TRBV9 and TRBJ2-1, with TRBD1 identical over 10 junction bases. Sample: PBMCs or T cells enriched from blood (not recorded which). The receptor was derived from a woman aged 25 to 39 who had recovered from COVID-19. The CDR3 is CASSVTGGQGVDEQFF. The bases read TGTGCCAGCAGCGTGACCGGAGGACAGGGGGTCGATGAGCAGTTCTTC.